Here is one T cell receptor beta chain with its context. The antigen is unknown. This CDR3 region has 14 residues. V lost 6 bases to trimming and J lost 13 bases; unmatched junction nucleotides: 16. CDR1 and CDR2 from the germline V gene are MNHNS and SASEGT. This entry is derived from a study of cytomegalovirus exposure and HLA in healthy donors. Study-level results: Researchers counted some 150 TCR beta chains as cytomegalovirus-associated. Researchers reported in a later analysis that a missense DCLRE1C variant was tied to TCR beta V- and J-gene trimming. Most CMV-associated TCR beta chains appeared HLA-restricted in a later analysis.

All donors participated as healthy donors of bone marrow. The PCR had 60 Vbeta and 13 Jbeta primers. Only in-frame clones appear in the TCRdb table, and some are missing; sequencing was by immunoSEQ multiplex PCR. There are 150,000 to 200,000 clones in the sample; more than 65% occur only once, and approximately 6.5% lies in the top ten. Sequencing was done on a sample of PBMCs. This TCR derives from a man over 45 in good health and CMV-seropositive. The chain is built from TRBV6-1 and TRBJ1-2, with TRBD1 identical over 8 bases. DNA of the CDR3: TGTGCCAGCAGCCCGGGACAGGACTTCAGAGCCTGCACCTTC. Protein: CASSPGQDFRACTF.